These T cell receptor beta chains were read from a single sample in a study of blood T cells in healthy people across ages. A single record per CDR3 protein comes from TCRdb applying MiXCR to the 5' RACE reads. The sample records some 1.7 million distinct CDR3 sequences, 28% being singletons. Sequencing used blood. Receptors were obtained from a woman aged 25-40 years in good health. Each CDR3 is given with its conserved first and last residue. Fields, in order: D gene, J gene, V gene, clone size, CDR3 DNA, CDR3 protein. The D gene is left open where the match is weak. The listing skips clone size in some rows; elsewhere it reads once, few, many or a size class.

TRBD2	TRBJ2-3	TRBV2	.	TGTGCCAGCCTGGAACTAGCGGAGAGCACAGATACGCAGTATTTT	CASLELAESTDTQYF
.	TRBJ1-1	TRBV10-3	.	TGTGCCATCAGTGGTGGTGGGGCAGGGCAGGACACTGAAGCTTTCTTT	CAISGGGAGQDTEAFF
TRBD1	TRBJ2-7	TRBV4-1	.	TGCGCCAGCAGCCAAGATGGGTCAGGGGGCCTCTACGAGCAGTACTTC	CASSQDGSGGLYEQYF
.	TRBJ1-5	TRBV20-1	many	TGCAGTGCTAGGGGTTTAAATAGCAATCAGCCCCAGCATTTT	CSARGLNSNQPQHF
TRBD2	TRBJ2-1	TRBV4-3	many	TGCGCCAGCAGTCGGATAGCGGGAGTTGCCGATGAGCAGTTCTTC	CASSRIAGVADEQFF
.	TRBJ2-5	TRBV7-3	.	TGTGCCAGCAGCCCGGACAGGCTAACGGGGGGCCAGAAAGAGACCCAGTACTTC	CASSPDRLTGGQKETQYF
TRBD2	TRBJ2-7	TRBV20-1	few	TGCAGTGCTAGAGATGGGGAGGGACTGAAGAACGAGCAGTACTTC	CSARDGEGLKNEQYF
.	TRBJ2-3	TRBV3-1	few	TGTGCCAGCAGCCAAGATACCGGGGTTGTGACAGATACGCAGTATTTT	CASSQDTGVVTDTQYF
.	TRBJ1-3	TRBV20-1	.	TGCAGTGCTGCACATATTAGCTCTGGAAACACCATATATTTT	CSAAHISSGNTIYF
.	TRBJ2-6	TRBV12-3/TRBV12-4	many	TGTGCCAGCGCGCCTTCTGGGGCCAACGTCCTGACTTTC	CASAPSGANVLTF
TRBD1	TRBJ1-5	TRBV2	.	TGTGCCAGCAGCGCCGGTCTCCTGGGACAGCAGCCCCAGCATTTT	CASSAGLLGQQPQHF
TRBD1	TRBJ1-6	TRBV6-5	many	TGTGCCAGCAGTTATTTGGGACAGGGTCGATCTTCACCCCTCCACTTT	CASSYLGQGRSSPLHF
.	TRBJ2-1	TRBV10-3	.	TGTGCCATCGCCACCCGGGAAGGAGTGGCGGACAATGAGCAGTTCTTC	CAIATREGVADNEQFF
.	TRBJ1-1	TRBV7-9	.	TGTGCCCCTGGGGGCGGAGGAAGGATGGTGGACACTGAAGCTTTCTTT	CAPGGGGRMVDTEAFF
.	TRBJ2-1	TRBV12-3/TRBV12-4	many	TGTGCCAGCAGTTTAGATTCGGATGAGCAGTTCTTC	CASSLDSDEQFF
.	TRBJ2-1	TRBV2	.	TGTGCCAGCAGTGGACGGGGGCATAGTGAGCAGTTCTTC	CASSGRGHSEQFF
.	TRBJ2-1	TRBV5-1	few	TGCGCCAGCAGCCAGATGCGGGGATCCTCCTACAATGAGCAGTTCTTC	CASSQMRGSSYNEQFF
.	TRBJ1-1	TRBV6-4	.	TGTGCCAGCAGGCCCGGACAGCGGGGGGACACTGAAGCTTTCTTT	CASRPGQRGDTEAFF
TRBD1	TRBJ2-7	TRBV12-3/TRBV12-4	.	TGTGCCAGCAGACCCGGACAGGGCCCTAACGAGCAGTACTTC	CASRPGQGPNEQYF
.	TRBJ1-5	TRBV12-3/TRBV12-4	many	TGTGCCAGCAGTTTCAACAGAGATCAGCCCCAGCATTTT	CASSFNRDQPQHF
TRBD2	TRBJ2-5	TRBV29-1	.	TGCAGCGGGGGACTAGGGGGGAGGGAGCAGTACTTC	CSGGLGGREQYF
TRBD2	TRBJ2-1	TRBV7-2	few	TGTGCCAGCAGCACCTGGACTAGCGCGTTGGATGAGCAGTTCTTC	CASSTWTSALDEQFF
.	TRBJ1-5	TRBV5-1	.	TGCGCCAGCAGCTTGTCAGGGGTTAGCAATCGGCCCCAGCATTTT	CASSLSGVSNRPQHF
.	TRBJ1-4	TRBV6-5	few	TGTGCCGGGGGCAGGGGACCTAATGAAAAACTGTTTTTT	CAGGRGPNEKLFF
.	TRBJ1-6	TRBV12-3/TRBV12-4	.	TGTGCCAGCAGTGCCGGGCTGGGGGGAGGTTCACCCCCCCACTTT	CASSAGLGGGSPPHF
.	TRBJ1-1	TRBV7-8	.	TGTGCCAGCAGCTTAGATGTCTCCTTTCGGGCTGAAGCTTTCTTT	CASSLDVSFRAEAFF
.	TRBJ2-7	TRBV6-6	.	TGTGCCAGCAGTTACGCTGGGACTGACTACGAGCAGTACTTC	CASSYAGTDYEQYF
.	TRBJ2-1	TRBV5-1	many	TGCGCCAGCAGCTTGGCCGGAAACAGCCTAAATGAGCAGTTCTTC	CASSLAGNSLNEQFF
.	TRBJ1-1	TRBV20-1	.	TGCAGTGCTAGGGCCTCTGTGAACACTGAAGCTTTCTTT	CSARASVNTEAFF
.	TRBJ2-5	TRBV5-1	few	TGCGCCAGCAGCCACCGCGAGATCCGACAGGGACTCCAAGAGACCCAGTACTTC	CASSHREIRQGLQETQYF
.	TRBJ1-1	TRBV30	.	TGTGCCTGGAGGCCCGAGGGGGGGCGCTTCACTGAAGCTTTCTTT	CAWRPEGGRFTEAFF
.	TRBJ2-5	TRBV27	.	TGTGCCAGCAGGTCCCATGACAGAGAAGAGACCCAGTACTTC	CASRSHDREETQYF
.	TRBJ2-3	TRBV3-1	few	TGTGCCAGCAGCCGAGGACGGGCTGGCGGAACTAGCACAGATACGCAGTATTTT	CASSRGRAGGTSTDTQYF
.	TRBJ2-1	TRBV19	.	TGTGCCAGTAGTATAAAACCGAGCTCCTACAATGAGCAGTTCTTC	CASSIKPSSYNEQFF
TRBD2	TRBJ2-7	TRBV12-3/TRBV12-4	.	TGTGCCAGCAGTCCAACGGGTAGCGGGCTCTACGAGCAGTACTTC	CASSPTGSGLYEQYF
.	TRBJ1-3	TRBV5-1	.	TGCGCCAGCAGCTTAGTCGGGATCGGAAACACCATATATTTT	CASSLVGIGNTIYF
.	TRBJ1-1	TRBV6-7	.	TGTGCCAGCAGCCAACCCATGGACCCTGCGGACACTGAAGCTTTCTTT	CASSQPMDPADTEAFF
TRBD2	TRBJ2-7	TRBV7-9	many	TGTGCCGGAGGGACTAGCGGGAGGTACGAGCAGTACTTC	CAGGTSGRYEQYF
TRBD1	TRBJ2-7	TRBV5-1	many	TGCGCCAGCAGCGTACAGGGGGCCGACGAGCAGTACTTC	CASSVQGADEQYF
.	TRBJ1-5	TRBV21-1	few	TGTGCCAGCAGCAAAGATTTGGGACAGACAACCCCGGGGAATCAGCCCCAGCATTTT	CASSKDLGQTTPGNQPQHF
.	TRBJ1-5	TRBV2	.	TGTACCAGCAAGGGAGCCCGCAATCAGCCCCAGCATTTT	CTSKGARNQPQHF
.	TRBJ2-7	TRBV7-9	many	TGTGCCAGCAGCTCGAGGGACCGAAACTACGAGCAGTACTTC	CASSSRDRNYEQYF
.	TRBJ2-6	TRBV3-1	many	TGTGCCAGCAGCCTCAGGTACTCTGGGGCCAACGTCCTGACTTTC	CASSLRYSGANVLTF
.	TRBJ1-1	TRBV5-1	.	TGCGCCAGCAGCTTGGGTAACACTCCTGAAGCTTTCTTT	CASSLGNTPEAFF
TRBD2	TRBJ2-5	TRBV4-2	.	TGTGCCAGCAGCCAAGATACCGGGACTAGCGGGGCGGTCCAAGAGACCCAGTACTTC	CASSQDTGTSGAVQETQYF
TRBD2	TRBJ2-7	TRBV7-2	few	TGTGCCAGCAGCTTAGTACTAGCGGACGAGCAGTACTTC	CASSLVLADEQYF
.	TRBJ1-2	TRBV6-6	.	TGTGCCAGCCAGGGGTCTGAATATGGCTACACCTTC	CASQGSEYGYTF
.	TRBJ2-3	TRBV5-5	many	TGTGCCAGCAGCCCCCTGGGGGCGACCCCGGATACGCAGTATTTT	CASSPLGATPDTQYF
.	TRBJ1-5	TRBV28	.	TGTGCCAGCAGTTTCTACGGCAATCAGCCCCAGCATTTT	CASSFYGNQPQHF
TRBD1	TRBJ2-5	TRBV5-5	.	TGTGCCAGCAGCCGACAGGGGGGCCACACCACGGTCGAGACCCCGTACTTC	CASSRQGGHTTVETPYF